The rows below give T cell receptor beta chains drawn from one sample of a study of early stage breast cancer tumors. Produced via immunoSEQ multiplex PCR; TCRdb's table is partial and in-frame only. Here the sample spans more than 65,000 clones, less than 90% being singletons. The sequencing input was blood. These receptors all come from a person aged 35-49 years with breast cancer. CDR3s include the opening cysteine and the closing phenylalanine or tryptophan. The D gene is left open where the match is weak. Only some rows state a clone size, as once, few, many or a class for expanded clones.

v_gene	len	j_gene	abundance	d_gene	CDR3nt	CDR3aa
TRBV28	16	TRBJ2-5	NA	TRBD2	TGTGCCAGCAGTTTATCCCTACTAGCGGTCCAAGAGACCCAGTACTTC	CASSLSLLAVQETQYF
TRBV19	15	TRBJ1-3	few	TRBD1	TGTGCCAGTAGTACTCGACAGGGTACCGGAAACACCATATATTTT	CASSTRQGTGNTIYF
TRBV30	13	TRBJ2-1	NA	TRBD2	TGTGCCTGGACTAGCGGGTTTTACAATGAGCAGTTCTTC	CAWTSGFYNEQFF
TRBV30	14	TRBJ1-1	once	NA	TGTGCCTGGAGTGTGAGGGGATGGAACACTGAAGCTTTCTTT	CAWSVRGWNTEAFF
TRBV29-1	13	TRBJ2-7	NA	TRBD1	TGCAGCGTTGAGACAGGGGGCTTATACGAGCAGTACTTC	CSVETGGLYEQYF
TRBV28	15	TRBJ1-1	NA	NA	TGTGCCAGCAGTTTATTTGGCGAGATGAACACTGAAGCTTTCTTT	CASSLFGEMNTEAFF
TRBV28	14	TRBJ2-4	NA	NA	TGTGCCAGCAGCCCGGGAGCTTATAAAAACATTCAGTACTTC	CASSPGAYKNIQYF
TRBV18	16	TRBJ2-1	NA	NA	TGTGCCAGCTCAACGGGGCAGGTTATATCCTACAATGAGCAGTTCTTC	CASSTGQVISYNEQFF
TRBV5-6	13	TRBJ2-1	once	NA	TGTGCCAGCAGCTTGGTGGCTCCGCGGGAGCAGTTCTTC	CASSLVAPREQFF
TRBV11-2	14	TRBJ2-4	NA	NA	TGTGCCAGCAGCCGTGCGATAGCCAAAAACATTCAGTACTTC	CASSRAIAKNIQYF
TRBV5-6	15	TRBJ2-3	NA	NA	TGTGCCAGCAGCCCCCGGGTAGACCCTACAGATACGCAGTATTTT	CASSPRVDPTDTQYF
TRBV10-1	15	TRBJ2-4	NA	NA	TGCGCCAGCAGTGAGGGTCAACCGGCCAAAAACATTCAGTACTTC	CASSEGQPAKNIQYF
TRBV6-1	13	TRBJ1-1	NA	NA	TGTGCCAGCAGGGCAACCGCAAACACTGAAGCTTTCTTT	CASRATANTEAFF
TRBV28	16	TRBJ1-2	NA	NA	TGTGCCAGCAGTTTCAGTCTCGGTGGGTATGGCTATGGCTACACCTTC	CASSFSLGGYGYGYTF